The TCR beta chain described here comes from a study of shared clonotypes between healthy human individuals. Background on the study: Each donor contributed plates that comprised three CD4 naive, three CD4 memory, two CD8 naive and one CD8 memory. Study-level points and caveats: Estimated clonotype richness was generally higher in naive than memory subsets. Investigators collected only blood, and repertoires in tissues likely differ. A reduction in generation probabilities was seen for non-shared clonotypes relative to those shared by all four donors.

This CDR3 spans 15 amino acids. The germline gives CDR1 SGHRS, CDR2 YFSETQ. Between the trimmed V and J ends, which lost 0 bases and 2 bases, there was a span of 10 bases. For this clone: Its antigen remains unidentified.

Assay: immunoSEQ multiplex PCR; the TCRdb copy retains only in-frame clones and omits some. This repertoire shows approximately 2,300,000 clones, around 92% found once; its top ten account for around 0.35%. Sequencing input: naive CD4+ T cells from PBMCs. This sample's subset: CD45RA+ positively selected. The V and J genes are TRBV5-1 and TRBJ2-3; D call uncertain. The source is a young man in good health. Some clones in this sample may be carry-over from other donors' samples. CDR3 residues: CASSLEGGYTDTQYF. CDR3 bases: TGCGCCAGCAGCTTGGAGGGCGGCTACACAGATACGCAGTATTTT.